Given below is one TCR beta chain in context. This entry belongs to a study of blood T cell repertoires in COVID-19. About the study: COVID-19 samples collected from the United States, Italy and Spain covered acute and convalescent phases. T cells, B-cell-depleted T cells, or PBMCs supplied cDNA or gDNA.

As processed by the authors: Researchers report that nucleated cell counts were estimated from reference gene primer amplification. Sequenced by immunoSEQ multiplex PCR; TCRdb stores in-frame clones only, minus some. The DNA gave D and trimming, while V, J and clone size come from that table. The table lists 150,000 to 200,000 clones, 87% of them singletons. Germline-derived CDR1 and CDR2 are SGHNT and YYREEE (reference sequence). V lost 0 bases, J lost 6 bases, and 6 bases stayed unmatched. This CDR3 region has 15 residues. V gene TRBV5-4 combines with J gene TRBJ1-2, with 9 bases aligning to TRBD1. The sequence was collected from a man aged 60 to 75 with active or convalescent COVID-19. Sequenced sample: peripheral blood. CDR3 region: CASSLDLGTGNGYTF. DNA of the CDR3: TGTGCCAGCAGCTTGGACCTCGGGACAGGGAATGGCTACACCTTC.